This paragraph reports one T cell receptor beta chain. The germline CDR1 and CDR2 sequences are SGHAT and FQNNGV. The ends were cut back, 1 base at V and 6 bases at J, with 15 bases in the middle. This CDR3 is 15 amino acids long. The sample belongs to a study of blood T cell repertoires in COVID-19. Turning to the study itself: Researchers got acute and convalescent COVID-19 samples from the United States, Italy and Spain. PBMCs, B-cell-depleted T cells, or T cells provided the cDNA or gDNA that made up the material.

The method was immunoSEQ multiplex PCR; TCRdb's version includes in-frame clones alone and lacks a portion of them. The sample records fewer than 350,000 clones, around 89% being singletons. The receptor was derived from a man in his forties with acute or convalescent COVID-19. This chain uses TRBV11-2 with TRBJ1-2; D is unclear. The sequenced sample consisted of peripheral blood. Here the CDR3 reads CASSLGPTDPNGYTF. CDR3 nucleotides: TGTGCCAGCAGCTTAGGCCCCACAGACCCTAATGGCTACACCTTC.